The subject of this entry is one T cell receptor beta chain. Only a few counts were recorded for this clone. Its antigen remains undetermined. Within one base of it there is no much larger clone, and no base qualities were kept. The donors were healthy, HIV-negative adults who had no recently reported acute infections or vaccinations. Only Caucasian adults living in Nashville, Tennessee, USA were represented among the donors. CD4+ T cells were enriched through magnetic negative selection, after which naive cells were positively selected on CD45RA and the remaining negative fraction served as the memory subset. Blood was collected by leukapheresis, and PBMCs were isolated by Ficoll-Histopaque density gradient centrifugation and then cryopreserved in liquid nitrogen vapor phase. Analytical flow cytometry was used to check the purity and quantity of every magnetically sorted T cell population. Each sorted fraction had its genomic DNA isolated and then quantified by UV absorbance on a Nanodrop 2000c.

These data belong to a study of shared clonotypes between healthy human individuals (dated by TCRdb to about 2020). Turning to the overall study: The cohort comprised a couple of women and a few men aged 18 to 49 years. Libraries were prepared and TCR repertoires were sequenced by different laboratories using diverse techniques, in order to increase sequencing depth and limit assay-specific biases. Each donor's leukapheresis produced roughly between roughly 0.85 and 9.5 billion PBMCs. Blood TCR repertoires of four to six healthy adults were deeply sequenced to estimate repertoire size and the extent of clonotype sharing between individuals. For each donor, three plates each were used for CD4 naive and CD4 memory, two plates were used for CD8 naive, and one plate was used for CD8 memory. Overall results and qualifications from the work: When several donors were compared, the shared fraction of clonotypes was around 5% for naive CD4, 3% to 4% for naive CD8, roughly 2.3% for memory CD4, and approximately 0.4% for memory CD8. Larger estimated clonotype richness was generally found for naive subsets than for memory subsets. Higher generation probabilities were observed for clonotypes shared by all four sorted-subset donors than for non-shared clonotypes. Incomplete sequencing was indicated by rarefaction of sorted-subset datasets, despite the large sequencing depth. Sampling was restricted to blood, and TCR repertoires in tissues likely differ from the TCR repertoires found in blood. Based on pairwise subsampling, the degree of clonotype sharing among donors was expected to be affected by sequencing depth. The genetic and exposure-history diversity represented was limited by the small number of donors.

Using the deep immunoSEQ assay, TCR CDR3 regions were amplified from genomic DNA by multiplex PCR. For each cell subset, the extracted genomic DNA was distributed evenly across all wells of several immunoSEQ 96-well plates, and each plate served as one replicate. Each replicate PCR for sorted subsets received 150 to 250 ng genomic DNA, equal to about 30,000 T cell genomes. The purified libraries were quantified using a Qubit 3.0 fluorometer, sized with a Bioanalyzer 2100, and then quantified again using the KAPA Library Quantification kit. Every immunoSEQ 96-well plate was sequenced on a dedicated single-read 150-cycle Illumina NextSeq 550 flow cell. Turning to the authors' computational methods: Because the immunoSEQ output held only junctional sequences and lacked quality scores, the filtering could not match the filtering applied to full-length reads. Sequences were annotated with PyIR, a Python wrapper for IgBLAST v1.9, and V/J genes and CDR3 were assigned using IMGT germline references. Any read was removed if the V/J assignment was weak (E-value above 1e-6), the CDR3 was missing, or the read contained stop codons, out-of-frame junctions, or ambiguous translated residues. A V3J clonotype was defined by an identical inferred V gene, J gene, and CDR3 amino acid sequence. Percentage overlap between repertoires was computed as shared unique clonotypes divided by the size of the smaller repertoire. Richness of each repertoire was evaluated using RTK rarefaction, the Chao1 estimator, and Recon v2.1 estimates of unobserved clonotypes. For all TCRbeta clonotypes obtained by the gDNA method from four donors, generation probabilities were computed with OLGA. The table was pulled from immuneACCESS by TCRdb, which kept in-frame rearrangements only. Such tables lose some clones; where checked, under half of the loss comes from unresolved V genes, and the rest has no known cause. The V and J calls and clone size were taken over from that table, and D and trimming were inferred from the DNA. The sample yields hundreds of thousands of clones; 90% to 96% were counted once. The top ten clonotypes cover about 0.064% of the sample.

The material sequenced was naive CD4+ T cells sorted from blood. In light of the paper, this sample's cell subset or site label describes: CD45RA+ positively selected. The clonotype was recovered from a woman between 25 and 40 years old in good health.

The CDR3 reads CASRQTSDDEQFF. DNA sequence: TGCGCCAGCAGGCAGACTAGCGACGATGAGCAGTTCTTC. Rearrangement joined TRBV4-1 to TRBJ2-1; TRBD2 matches 8 bases in the middle. CDR1 and CDR2, per the germline V gene, are MGHRA and YSYEKL. Its CDR3 holds 13 amino acids, cysteine through phenylalanine. Left in the record is the CDR3 DNA by itself, 39 bases read in frame from the first base. V lost 6 bases and J lost 8 bases, and the count of bases not matched to a germline gene is 6.